This T cell receptor beta chain was observed in a study of blood T cell repertoires in COVID-19. Recruitment covered over 20 US areas and drew participants whose ages spanned roughly 18 to 90 years. Cohort assignment relied on participant-reported clinical history. Up to 2 weeks before entering the study, exposed participants had met a COVID-19 case. This clone has a single count. Only in-frame clones appear in the TCRdb table, and some are missing; sequencing was by immunoSEQ multiplex PCR. This table holds around 250,000 clones, approximately 90% found once. The V and J ends lost 0 bases and 0 bases respectively, with 13 bases between them. The length of the CDR3 is 17 residues. The germline gives CDR1 SGHRS, CDR2 YFSETQ.

The chain joins TRBV5-1 to TRBJ2-1, with D possibly being TRBD2 (6 bases). Source material: PBMCs or T cells enriched from blood (not recorded which). The receptor's source is a man aged 45-65 years who had been exposed to COVID-19. CDR3: CASSLGVGGISYNEQFF. Written as DNA, the CDR3 is TGCGCCAGCAGCTTGGGAGTTGGCGGGATCTCCTACAATGAGCAGTTCTTC. The complete variable domain, with remaining parts taken from reference TRBV5-1 and TRBJ2-1, reads KAGVTQTPRYLIKTRGQQVTLSCSPISGHRSVSWYQQTPGQGLQFLFEYFSETQRNKGNFPGRFSGRQFSNSRSEMNVSTLELGDSALYLCASSLGVGGISYNEQFFGPGTRLTVL.